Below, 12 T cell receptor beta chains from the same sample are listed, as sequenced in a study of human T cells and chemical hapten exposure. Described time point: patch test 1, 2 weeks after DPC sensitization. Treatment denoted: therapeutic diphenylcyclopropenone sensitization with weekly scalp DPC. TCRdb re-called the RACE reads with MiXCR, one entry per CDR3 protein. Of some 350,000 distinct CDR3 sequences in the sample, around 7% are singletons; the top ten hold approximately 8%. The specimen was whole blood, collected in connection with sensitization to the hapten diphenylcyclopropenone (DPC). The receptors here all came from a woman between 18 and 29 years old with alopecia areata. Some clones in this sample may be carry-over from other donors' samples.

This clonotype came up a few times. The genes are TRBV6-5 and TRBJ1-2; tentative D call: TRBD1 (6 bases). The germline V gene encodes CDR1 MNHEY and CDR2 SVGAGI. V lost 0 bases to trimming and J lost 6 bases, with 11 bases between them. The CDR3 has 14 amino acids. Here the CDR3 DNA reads TGTGCCAGCAGTTACTCTCTGGGGGCAGATGGCTACACCTTC. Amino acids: CASSYSLGADGYTF.

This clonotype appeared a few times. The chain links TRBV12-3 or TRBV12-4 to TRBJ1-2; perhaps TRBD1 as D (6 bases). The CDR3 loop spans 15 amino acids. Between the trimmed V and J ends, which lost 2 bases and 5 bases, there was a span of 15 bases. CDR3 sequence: CASSLQGSGAYGYTF. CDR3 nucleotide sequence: TGTGCCAGCAGTTTACAGGGGTCGGGAGCTTATGGCTACACCTTC.

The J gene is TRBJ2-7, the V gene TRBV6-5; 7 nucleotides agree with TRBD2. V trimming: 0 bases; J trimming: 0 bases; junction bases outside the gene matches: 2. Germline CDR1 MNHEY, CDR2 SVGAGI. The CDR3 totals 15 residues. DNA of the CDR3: TGTGCCAGCAGTTACTCGGGCGGGAGCTCCTACGAGCAGTACTTC. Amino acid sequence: CASSYSGGSSYEQYF.

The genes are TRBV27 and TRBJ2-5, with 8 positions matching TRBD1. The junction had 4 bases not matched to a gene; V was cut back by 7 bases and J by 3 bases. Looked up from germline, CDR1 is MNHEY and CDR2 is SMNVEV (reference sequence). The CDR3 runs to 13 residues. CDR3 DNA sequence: TGTGCCAGCACGGGGACAGGCAAAGAGACCCAGTACTTC. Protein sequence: CASTGTGKETQYF.

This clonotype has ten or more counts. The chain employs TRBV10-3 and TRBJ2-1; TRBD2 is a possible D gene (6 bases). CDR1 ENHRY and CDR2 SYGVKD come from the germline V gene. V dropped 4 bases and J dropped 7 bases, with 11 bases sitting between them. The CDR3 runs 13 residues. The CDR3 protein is CAISGLGMNEQFF. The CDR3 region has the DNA TGTGCCATCAGTGGACTAGGAATGAATGAGCAGTTCTTC.

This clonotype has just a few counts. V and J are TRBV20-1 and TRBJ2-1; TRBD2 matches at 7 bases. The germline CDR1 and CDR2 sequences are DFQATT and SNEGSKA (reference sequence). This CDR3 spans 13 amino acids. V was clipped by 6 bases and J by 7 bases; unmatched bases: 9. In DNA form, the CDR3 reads TGCAGTGCCCCCCGGGGGGACTGGAATGAGCAGTTCTTC. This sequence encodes CSAPRGDWNEQFF.

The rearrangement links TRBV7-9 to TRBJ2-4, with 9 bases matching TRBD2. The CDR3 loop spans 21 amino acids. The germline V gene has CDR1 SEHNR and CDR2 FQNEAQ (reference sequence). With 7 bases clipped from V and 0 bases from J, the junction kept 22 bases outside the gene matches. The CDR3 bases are TGTGCCAGCACCCCATATCCTAAAAATAGCGGGGGACGATTAGCCAAAAACATTCAGTACTTC. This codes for CASTPYPKNSGGRLAKNIQYF.

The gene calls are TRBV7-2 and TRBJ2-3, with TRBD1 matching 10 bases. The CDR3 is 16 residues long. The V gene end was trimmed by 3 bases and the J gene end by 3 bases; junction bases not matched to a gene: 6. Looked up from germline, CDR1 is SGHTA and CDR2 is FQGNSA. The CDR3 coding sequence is TGTGCCAGCAGCTTTACCGGGACAGGGGTAACAGATACGCAGTATTTT. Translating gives CASSFTGTGVTDTQYF.

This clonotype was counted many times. The CDR3 loop reads CASSPVSGSGTEAFF. In nucleotides, the CDR3 is TGTGCCAGCAGCCCAGTATCAGGCTCGGGCACTGAAGCTTTCTTT. The chain couples TRBV7-9 to TRBJ1-1; D unclear. Per germline, CDR1 SEHNR and CDR2 FQNEAQ (reference sequence). V dropped 5 bases and J dropped 4 bases, with 17 bases sitting between them. This CDR3 comprises 15 residues.

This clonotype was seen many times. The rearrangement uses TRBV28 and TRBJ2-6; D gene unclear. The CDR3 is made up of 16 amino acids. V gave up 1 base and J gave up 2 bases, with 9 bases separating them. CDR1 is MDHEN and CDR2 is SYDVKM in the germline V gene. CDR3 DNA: TGTGCCAGCAGTTTATTGTCCCACGCTGGGGCCAACGTCCTGACTTTC. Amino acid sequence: CASSLLSHAGANVLTF.

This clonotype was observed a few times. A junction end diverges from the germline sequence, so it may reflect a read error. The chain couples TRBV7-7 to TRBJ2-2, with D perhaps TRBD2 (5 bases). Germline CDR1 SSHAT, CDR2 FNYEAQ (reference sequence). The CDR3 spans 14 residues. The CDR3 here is CASSLSGTTGELFF. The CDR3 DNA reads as TGTGCTAGCAGCTTGAGCGGAACGACCGGGGAGCTGTTTTTT.

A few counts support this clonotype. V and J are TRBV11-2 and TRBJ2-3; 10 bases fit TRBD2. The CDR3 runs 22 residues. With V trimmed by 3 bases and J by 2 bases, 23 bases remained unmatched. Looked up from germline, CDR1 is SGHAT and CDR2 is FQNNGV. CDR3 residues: CASSFPRDKTGGTSVPTDTQYF. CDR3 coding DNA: TGTGCCAGCAGCTTTCCACGAGACAAAACCGGGGGGACTAGCGTACCCACAGATACGCAGTATTTT.